The 19 T cell receptor beta chains presented below share a single source sample, sequenced in a study of shared clonotypes between healthy human individuals. Profiling relied on immunoSEQ multiplex PCR, and the TCRdb table lists in-frame clones only, not all of them. This sample has approximately 2,000,000 clones, with around 93% found just once. Sequencing was done on a sample of naive CD4+ T cells from PBMCs. The subset is: CD45RA+ positively selected. The receptors shown here come from a man aged 18 to 30 in good health. Some clones in this sample may be carry-over from other donors' samples.

A word on this clone: The same CDR3 can be traced to other DNA sequences in this sample. CDR3 nucleotides: TGTGCCAGCAGTCCCGGGCCTGCCTACGAGCAGTACTTC. It specifies CASSPGPAYEQYF. This chain joins TRBV28 and TRBJ2-7; no clear D. The V and J ends lost 5 bases and 2 bases respectively, with 10 bases between them. The CDR3 runs to 13 residues. Per the germline V gene, CDR1 is MDHEN and CDR2 is SYDVKM.

CDR3: CASSPGRREGTDTQYF. The DNA of the CDR3 is TGCGCCAGCTCTCCAGGACGGCGGGAGGGGACAGATACGCAGTATTTT. This chain joins TRBV5-1 and TRBJ2-3; TRBD2 matches at 9 bases. This CDR3 has 16 residues. V lost 7 bases and J lost 3; bases outside the gene matches: 12. CDR1 SGHRS and CDR2 YFSETQ come from the germline V gene.

The V call is TRBV5-8, the J call TRBJ1-2, with 11 bases identical to TRBD1. V gave up 0 bases and J gave up 7 bases; unmatched junction bases: 14. The CDR3 consists of 18 residues. Germline loops: CDR1 SGHTS, CDR2 YDEGEE. The CDR3 nucleotides read TGTGCCAGCAGCTTGGCCGGGACAGGGGGAGCCCTCAGGGGTGGCTACACCTTC. It specifies CASSLAGTGGALRGGYTF. The whole variable domain, filled in from reference TRBV5-8 and TRBJ1-2, reads EAGVTQSPTHLIKTRGQQATLRCSPISGHTSVYWYQQALGLGLQFLLWYDEGEERNRGNFPPRFSGRQFPNYSSELNVNALELEDSALYLCASSLAGTGGALRGGYTFGSGTRLTVV.

The chain has TRBV7-7 and TRBJ2-7, with TRBD1 matching over 9 bases. Per the germline V gene, CDR1 is SSHAT and CDR2 is FNYEAQ (reference sequence). After removal of 2 bases from V and 3 bases from J, the junction contained 8 bases not matched to a gene. The CDR3 runs to 16 residues. CDR3 in amino acids: CASSLPQGALIYEQYF. For the CDR3, the DNA is TGTGCCAGCAGCTTACCACAGGGGGCTTTAATCTACGAGCAGTACTTC.

This sequence joins TRBV5-1 and TRBJ2-5; 7 nucleotides agree with TRBD1. Germline V gives CDR1 SGHRS, CDR2 YFSETQ. V trimming: 4 bases; J trimming: 3 bases; junction bases outside the gene matches: 6. The CDR3 covers 14 residues. CDR3 nucleotide sequence: TGCGCCAGCAGCAATGACAGGGTTGAAGAGACCCAGTACTTC. Its translation is CASSNDRVEETQYF.

A note on this clone: Distinct nucleotide sequences in the sample also encode this CDR3. The chain uses TRBV5-4 and TRBJ1-3; D call uncertain. Per the germline V gene, CDR1 is SGHNT and CDR2 is YYREEE (reference sequence). The CDR3 is 13 residues long. V was clipped by 6 bases and J by 0 bases, with 7 bases between them. The CDR3 is CASTRDSGNTIYF. The CDR3 nucleotides are TGTGCCAGCACCCGGGACTCTGGAAACACCATATATTTT. Full variable domain (remainder filled in from reference TRBV5-4 and TRBJ1-3): ETGVTQSPTHLIKTRGQQVTLRCSSQSGHNTVSWYQQALGQGPQFIFQYYREEENGRGNFPPRFSGLQFPNYSSELNVNALELDDSALYLCASTRDSGNTIYFGEGSWLTVV.

This chain connects TRBV28 to TRBJ1-5; a possible D gene is TRBD1 (5 bases). The CDR3 runs 15 residues. Trimming removed 1 base from V and 3 bases from J, with 10 bases in between. The V gene's germline CDR1 is MDHEN and CDR2 SYDVKM. CDR3 bases: TGTGCCAGCAGTTTATTTGCCAGGGTCAATCAGCCCCAGCATTTT. This codes for CASSLFARVNQPQHF.

The sample holds one count of this clone. The rearrangement joins TRBV7-2 to TRBJ2-3; no clear D gene. Germline CDR1 and CDR2: SGHTA and FQGNSA. This CDR3 comprises 13 residues. The V and J ends lost 5 bases and 4 bases respectively, with 10 bases between them. CDR3 amino acids: CASSPWSPDTQYF. CDR3 bases: TGTGCCAGCAGCCCCTGGAGCCCAGATACGCAGTATTTT. The whole variable domain, remainder taken from reference TRBV7-2 and TRBJ2-3, is GAGVSQSPSNKVTEKGKDVELRCDPISGHTALYWYRQSLGQGLEFLIYFQGNSAPDKSGLPSDRFSAERTGGSVSTLTIQRTQQEDSAVYLCASSPWSPDTQYFGPGTRLTVL.

The V call is TRBV5-1, the J call TRBJ1-2; D gene uncertain. The CDR3 loop spans 14 amino acids. V was cut by 1 base and J by 4 bases, with 11 bases left in between. Germline V lookup: CDR1 SGHRS, CDR2 YFSETQ. The CDR3 sequence is CASSLTIGVYGYTF. In nucleotides, the CDR3 is TGCGCCAGCAGCTTGACTATTGGAGTCTATGGCTACACCTTC.

The CDR3 loop is CASSLALGNEQFF. The CDR3 nucleotides are TGTGCCAGCAGCTTAGCGTTAGGGAATGAGCAGTTCTTC. The J gene is TRBJ2-1, the V gene TRBV7-2; D is unresolved. The CDR3 is 13 residues long. Trimming removed 0 bases at V and 7 bases at J, with 7 bases between. Germline V gene sequence: CDR1 SGHTA, CDR2 FQGNSA.

This chain links TRBV18 with TRBJ2-7, with 9 positions matching TRBD1. Germline assignment: CDR1 KGHSH and CDR2 LQKENI. This CDR3 contains 15 residues. V was pared by 3 bases and J by 6 bases, with 9 bases of the junction left unmatched. The CDR3 loop reads CASSPRTGVSAEQYF. CDR3 DNA: TGTGCCAGCTCACCTAGGACAGGGGTTTCCGCCGAGCAGTACTTC. The full variable domain, completed using reference TRBV18 and TRBJ2-7, is NAGVMQNPRHLVRRRGQEARLRCSPMKGHSHVYWYRQLPEEGLKFMVYLQKENIIDESGMPKERFSAEFPKEGPSILRIQQVVRGDSAAYFCASSPRTGVSAEQYFGPGTRLTVT.

The gene calls are TRBV25-1 and TRBJ2-1; 8 bases agree with TRBD2. Germline-derived CDR1 and CDR2 are MGHDK and SYGVNS. With V trimmed by 3 bases and J by 2 bases, 3 bases remained unmatched. The CDR3 is 15 amino acids. CDR3 sequence: CASSDPGRAYNEQFF. The CDR3 DNA follows: TGTGCCAGCAGTGATCCCGGGAGGGCCTACAATGAGCAGTTCTTC.

The J gene is TRBJ1-4, the V gene TRBV27, with TRBD1 matching 9 bases. From germline, CDR1 is MNHEY and CDR2 SMNVEV (reference sequence). CDR3 length equals 16 residues. J gave up 6 bases and V 5 bases, and 10 bases lay outside the gene matches. The CDR3 here is CASSPRPGQGHEKLFF. Here the CDR3 DNA reads TGTGCCAGCAGTCCGAGGCCGGGACAGGGACATGAAAAACTGTTTTTT.

As regards this clone: Other DNA sequences within the sample encode an identical CDR3. This chain uses TRBV7-3 with TRBJ1-1; the D is unclear. The germline V and J ends were trimmed by 3 bases and 1 base, with 6 bases remaining between them. Per the germline V gene, CDR1 is SGHTA and CDR2 is FQGTGA. This CDR3 is 13 amino acids long. The CDR3 region has the DNA TGTGCCAGCAGCTTTAGGTGGAACACTGAAGCTTTCTTT. It specifies CASSFRWNTEAFF.

This chain links TRBV11-2 with TRBJ1-4, with D possibly TRBD1 on 6 matching bases. V gave up 5 bases and J gave up 0 bases, with 13 bases separating them. The CDR3 has 16 amino acids. Germline values: CDR1 SGHAT, CDR2 FQNNGV. The CDR3 region is CASSLLRGATNEKLFF. CDR3 nucleotide sequence: TGTGCCAGCAGCCTCCTGAGGGGGGCAACTAATGAAAAACTGTTTTTT.

The genes are TRBV28 and TRBJ1-1, with D unclear. The length of the CDR3 is 13 residues. Trimming removed 10 bases at V and 1 base at J, with 13 bases between. In germline, CDR1 is MDHEN, CDR2 SYDVKM. In nucleotides, the CDR3 is TGTGCCATCTTTGCTCCCGGGAACACTGAAGCTTTCTTT. Translating gives CAIFAPGNTEAFF.

The chain recombines TRBV7-6 with TRBJ2-2; D is unresolved. Looked up from germline, CDR1 is SGHVS and CDR2 is FNYEAQ. V lost 1 base, J lost 6 bases, and 12 bases lay in between. The length of the CDR3 is 15 residues. CDR3 amino acids: CASSLGIVEAGELFF. As DNA, the CDR3 is TGTGCCAGCAGCTTAGGGATCGTAGAGGCCGGGGAGCTGTTTTTT.

The chain employs TRBV18 and TRBJ2-1, with D maybe TRBD2 (5 bases). V lost 3 bases and J lost 7, with 16 bases in between. The germline CDR1 and CDR2 sequences are KGHSH and LQKENI. CDR3 size: 15 residues. In DNA form, the CDR3 reads TGTGCCAGCTCACCCCTAGAGGGATTGGGGAATGAGCAGTTCTTC. Amino acid sequence: CASSPLEGLGNEQFF.

About this clone: The sample holds other DNA sequences that translate to the same CDR3. V and J are TRBV6-5 and TRBJ2-2; D call uncertain. The CDR3 consists of 14 residues. The V end was cut by 9 bases, the J end by 1 base, with 12 bases between. CDR1 is MNHEY, CDR2 SVGAGI, per germline. The CDR3: CASSYRENTGELFF. CDR3 DNA sequence: TGTGCCAGTTCCTATAGGGAGAACACCGGGGAGCTGTTTTTT.